The next 20 T cell receptor beta chains were all read from a single sample in a study of blood T cell repertoires in COVID-19 (dated by TCRdb to the early 2020s). The library was generated by the immunoSEQ multiplex PCR assay. Drawn from immuneACCESS, this table holds only the in-frame rearrangements with V and J called that TCRdb kept. Clones are partly lost; checked studies trace under half to an unresolved V gene and leave the rest unexplained. The sample data list just over 350,000 clones, and over 75% of these were observed just once. Roughly 3% of the sample rests with the top ten. Sequencing was done on a sample of PBMCs or T cells enriched from blood (not recorded which). These receptors were taken from a woman aged 30 to 39 who had recovered from COVID-19.

There are a few counts of this clone. V usage is TRBV25-1 and J usage is TRBJ2-5; 10 bases align to TRBD2. The CDR3 is 14 residues long. V was pared by 8 bases and J by 4 bases, with 7 bases of the junction left unmatched. The germline CDR1 and CDR2 sequences are MGHDK and SYGVNS. As DNA, the CDR3 is TGTGCCAGCGGGTCAGGACTAGCGGTAGAGACCCAGTACTTC. Its translation: CASGSGLAVETQYF.

The gene calls are TRBV7-9 and TRBJ2-7; D is possibly TRBD2 (5 bases). Germline V gives CDR1 SEHNR, CDR2 FQNEAQ (reference sequence). This CDR3 has 14 residues. V lost 2 bases and J lost 2, with 10 bases in between. The CDR3 DNA follows: TGTGCCAGCAGCTTAAGCGGACGTACCTACGAGCAGTACTTC. Translated, it gives CASSLSGRTYEQYF.

The rearrangement uses TRBV2 and TRBJ1-5; 7 bases match TRBD1. The trim removed 2 bases at V and 0 bases at J, leaving 7 bases unmatched. The CDR3 loop spans 17 amino acids. CDR1 SNHLY and CDR2 FYNNEI come from the germline V gene. CDR3 sequence (DNA): TGTGCCAGCAGTGAATTAGGGGGCCAGGTTAGCAATCAGCCCCAGCATTTT. It specifies CASSELGGQVSNQPQHF.

V and J are TRBV24-1 and TRBJ2-1, with 7 positions matching TRBD2. J lost 5 bases, V lost 6 bases, and 6 bases had no gene match. The CDR3 extends over 14 amino acids. Germline V lookup: CDR1 KGHDR, CDR2 SFDVKD. The DNA for the CDR3 is TGTGCCACCAGTCCTAGCGGAGAAGACAATGAGCAGTTCTTC. Amino acid sequence: CATSPSGEDNEQFF.

The genes are TRBV18 and TRBJ1-2; possibly TRBD1 for D (6 bases). CDR1 and CDR2 (germline): KGHSH, LQKENI. V lost 8 bases, J lost 9 bases, and 19 bases lay in between. The CDR3 has 13 residues. The DNA of the CDR3 is TGTGCCAGCGCACTTACAGGGTCCGGAAGCTACACCTTC. Protein: CASALTGSGSYTF.

This chain links TRBV5-4 with TRBJ2-1, with D possibly being TRBD1 (6 bases). Trimming cost V 4 bases and J 6 bases, with 11 bases left between them. This CDR3 contains 13 residues. From germline, CDR1 is SGHNT and CDR2 YYREEE (reference sequence). The CDR3 nucleotides read TGTGCCAGCAGCCTGACAGGTTTCAATGAGCAGTTCTTC. Its protein is CASSLTGFNEQFF. Complete variable domain (other parts from reference TRBV5-4 and TRBJ2-1): ETGVTQSPTHLIKTRGQQVTLRCSSQSGHNTVSWYQQALGQGPQFIFQYYREEENGRGNFPPRFSGLQFPNYSSELNVNALELDDSALYLCASSLTGFNEQFFGPGTRLTVL.

The chain joins TRBV5-6 to TRBJ2-7, with 9 bases that match TRBD2. Germline V gene lookup returns CDR1 SGHDT and CDR2 YYEEEE. Germline trimming cut 2 bases from V and 4 bases from J; bases unmatched to any gene: 4. This CDR3 is built from 14 residues. The DNA for the CDR3 is TGTGCCAGCAGCTTCTTAGCGGGGGATTACGAGCAGTACTTC. It specifies CASSFLAGDYEQYF.

The chain recombines TRBV15 with TRBJ2-3; TRBD2 matches 9 bases. V was pared by 0 bases and J by 3 bases, with 4 bases of the junction left unmatched. This CDR3 has 16 amino acids. Germline lookup yields CDR1 LNHNV and CDR2 YYDKDF (reference sequence). The chain's CDR3 is CATSRDRAGGTDTQYF. The CDR3 DNA is TGTGCCACCAGCAGAGATCGGGCGGGAGGGACAGATACGCAGTATTTT.

The gene calls are TRBV7-8 and TRBJ1-4; 8 bases are shared with TRBD1. CDR3 length: 15 amino acids. Losses at the gene ends were 3 bases for V and 7 bases for J; bases not matched to a gene: 7. The germline V gene encodes CDR1 SGHVS and CDR2 FQNEAQ. This CDR3 reads CASSFLDRGLEKLFF. DNA of the CDR3: TGTGCCAGCAGCTTCCTCGACAGGGGACTTGAAAAACTGTTTTTT.

This chain links TRBV13 with TRBJ1-2, with D perhaps TRBD1 (6 bases). The germline CDR1 and CDR2 sequences are PRHDT and FYEKMQ (reference sequence). The CDR3 extends over 14 amino acids. With 5 bases removed from V and 6 bases from J, the gap between germline ends came to 16 bases. The CDR3 loop is CASSIHRVSDGYTF. The DNA of the CDR3 is TGTGCCAGCAGCATCCACAGGGTTTCGGATGGCTACACCTTC.

The chain combines TRBV5-1 with TRBJ2-1; possibly TRBD2 for D (7 bases). V gave up 2 bases and J gave up 7 bases, with 13 bases separating them. CDR1 and CDR2 from the germline V gene are SGHRS and YFSETQ. This CDR3 contains 14 residues. CDR3 bases: TGCGCCAGCAGCTTTCGGGGGGCGGGAAATGAGCAGTTCTTC. It encodes CASSFRGAGNEQFF.

This sequence joins TRBV6-5 and TRBJ1-6, with 8 bases identical to TRBD1. The CDR3 has 16 amino acids. Germline V gene lookup returns CDR1 MNHEY and CDR2 SVGAGI. Trimming cost V 2 bases and J 10 bases; bases outside gene matches: 10. The CDR3 DNA is TGTGCCAGCAGTTACGGACAGGGACAGGTTGCATCACCCCTCCACTTT. Translating gives CASSYGQGQVASPLHF.

The chain links TRBV7-3 to TRBJ2-1, with 7 bases matching TRBD2. The CDR3 is 16 residues long. Germline CDR1 reads SGHTA; CDR2 reads FQGTGA. J gave up 5 bases and V 2 bases, and 9 bases lay outside the gene matches. Here the CDR3 DNA reads TGTGCCAGCAGCTTATCCGGGGGGAGTGCCCACAATGAGCAGTTCTTC. It codes for CASSLSGGSAHNEQFF.

The chain links TRBV7-8 to TRBJ2-7; D possibly corresponds to TRBD2 (5 bases). The germline V gene encodes CDR1 SGHVS and CDR2 FQNEAQ. The CDR3 has 13 amino acids. Trimming took off 3 bases at V and 0 bases at J, with 6 bases between the two ends. In DNA, the CDR3 is TGTGCCAGCAGCTTCGGGGTCTCCTACGAGCAGTACTTC. Translated: CASSFGVSYEQYF.

The chain is built from TRBV3-1 (or the pseudogene TRBV3-2) and TRBJ2-7; 9 bases are shared with TRBD2. The CDR3 extends over 16 amino acids. Germline lookup yields CDR1 LGHDT and CDR2 YNNKEL (reference sequence). The V and J ends lost 1 base and 4 bases, in that order; junction bases with no gene match: 8. CDR3 nucleotides: TGTGCCAGCAGCCAAGCTAGCGGGGATTCGGAGTACGAGCAGTACTTC. Translated, it gives CASSQASGDSEYEQYF.

DNA for the CDR3: TGTGCCAGCAGTTACGGGACAGGGAGGAGGTATGGCTACACCTTC. Translated: CASSYGTGRRYGYTF. V gene TRBV6-5 combines with J gene TRBJ1-2; 9 bases line up with TRBD1. V shed 2 bases and J 5 bases; nucleotides not matched to a gene: 6. The CDR3 has 15 amino acids. Germline V gene lookup returns CDR1 MNHEY and CDR2 SVGAGI.

In regard to this clone: Other DNA sequences from this sample encode an identical CDR3 as well. The chain recombines TRBV29-1 with TRBJ2-7, with TRBD2 identical over 9 bases. CDR1 is SQVTM and CDR2 is ANQGSEA in the germline V gene. The V gene end was trimmed by 6 bases and the J gene end by 3 bases; junction bases not matched to a gene: 3. The CDR3 extends over 12 amino acids. The CDR3: CSVAGGGYEQYF. The DNA of the CDR3 is TGCAGCGTGGCGGGGGGGGGCTACGAGCAGTACTTC.

The chain is built from TRBV6-5 and TRBJ1-3; D gene ambiguous. Trimming pared 6 bases from V and 0 bases from J, leaving 9 bases between. The CDR3 runs to 14 residues. The germline V gene has CDR1 MNHEY and CDR2 SVGAGI. The CDR3 is CASSRGNSGNTIYF. The CDR3 nucleotides read TGTGCCAGCAGCCGGGGAAACTCTGGAAACACCATATATTTT.

This chain uses TRBV4-1 with TRBJ2-6, with 10 bases fitting TRBD2. The CDR3 extends over 19 amino acids. CDR1 and CDR2 from the germline V gene are MGHRA and YSYEKL. With V trimmed by 1 base and J by 0 bases, 6 bases remained unmatched. The CDR3 coding sequence is TGCGCCAGCAGCCAAGGGGCCAGCGGGAGGGCCTCTGGGGCCAACGTCCTGACTTTC. Translation: CASSQGASGRASGANVLTF.

Only a few counts were recorded for this clone. The rearrangement uses TRBV3-1 (or the pseudogene TRBV3-2) and TRBJ1-5; D is undetermined. The CDR3 runs 14 residues. Germline CDR1 is LGHDT and CDR2 is YNNKEL (reference sequence). V gave up 1 base and J gave up 5 bases, with 9 bases separating them. In nucleotides, the CDR3 is TGTGCCAGCAGCCAAGCTACAGCGGATCAGCCCCAGCATTTT. Amino acids: CASSQATADQPQHF.